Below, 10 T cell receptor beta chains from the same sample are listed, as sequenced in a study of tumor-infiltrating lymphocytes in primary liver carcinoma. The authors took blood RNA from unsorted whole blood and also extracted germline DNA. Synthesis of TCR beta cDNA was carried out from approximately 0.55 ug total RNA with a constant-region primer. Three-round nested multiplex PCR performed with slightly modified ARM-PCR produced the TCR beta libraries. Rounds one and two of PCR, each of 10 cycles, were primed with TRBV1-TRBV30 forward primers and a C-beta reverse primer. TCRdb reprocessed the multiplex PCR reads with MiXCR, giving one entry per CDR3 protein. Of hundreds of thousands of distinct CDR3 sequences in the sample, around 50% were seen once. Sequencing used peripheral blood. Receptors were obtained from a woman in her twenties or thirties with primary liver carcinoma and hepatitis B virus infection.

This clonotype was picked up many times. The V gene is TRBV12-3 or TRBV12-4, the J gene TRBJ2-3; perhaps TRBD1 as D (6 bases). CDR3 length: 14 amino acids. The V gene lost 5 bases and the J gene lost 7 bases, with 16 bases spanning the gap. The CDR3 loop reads CASSTDRNVNTQYF. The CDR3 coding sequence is TGTGCCAGCAGTACCGACAGGAATGTAAATACGCAGTATTTT.

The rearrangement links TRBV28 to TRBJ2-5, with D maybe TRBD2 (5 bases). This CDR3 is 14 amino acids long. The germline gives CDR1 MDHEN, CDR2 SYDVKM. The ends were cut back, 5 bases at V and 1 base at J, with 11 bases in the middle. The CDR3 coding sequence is TGTGCCAGCAGTGAGAGAGGGCTCCAAGAGACCCAGTACTTC. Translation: CASSERGLQETQYF. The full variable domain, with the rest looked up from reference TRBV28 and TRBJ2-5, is DVKVTQSSRYLVKRTGEKVFLECVQDMDHENMFWYRQDPGLGLRLIYFSYDVKMKEKGDIPEGYSVSREKKERFSLILESASTNQTSMYLCASSERGLQETQYFGPGTRLLVL.

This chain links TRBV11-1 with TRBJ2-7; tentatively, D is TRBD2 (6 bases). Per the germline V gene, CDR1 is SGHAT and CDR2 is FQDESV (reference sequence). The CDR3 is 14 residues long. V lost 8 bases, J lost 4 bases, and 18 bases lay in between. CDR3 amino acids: CASGPHSGLYEQYF. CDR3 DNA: TGTGCCAGCGGCCCTCACAGTGGACTATACGAGCAGTACTTC.

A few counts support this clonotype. The DNA for the CDR3 is TGCACCAGCAGCCGCTACGAGCAGTACTTC. The encoded protein is CTSSRYEQYF. This chain uses TRBV1 with TRBJ2-7. TRBV1 is deemed a pseudogene. The CDR3 has 10 amino acids.

The CDR3 DNA sequence: TGTGCCAGCAGCCCAGGATGGACAGGGTGCGGCTACACCTTC. Translation gives CASSPGWTGCGYTF. V usage is TRBV11-2 and J usage is TRBJ1-2; 8 positions match TRBD1. The length of the CDR3 is 14 residues. Germline CDR1 reads SGHAT; CDR2 reads FQNNGV. V was clipped by 5 bases and J by 8 bases; unmatched bases: 10.

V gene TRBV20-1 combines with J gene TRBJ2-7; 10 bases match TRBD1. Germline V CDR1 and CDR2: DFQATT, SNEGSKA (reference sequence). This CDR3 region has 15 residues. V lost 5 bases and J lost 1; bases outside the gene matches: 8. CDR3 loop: CSAPLGQGRSYEQYF. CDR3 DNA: TGCAGTGCTCCCCTGGGACAGGGGAGGTCCTACGAGCAGTACTTC.

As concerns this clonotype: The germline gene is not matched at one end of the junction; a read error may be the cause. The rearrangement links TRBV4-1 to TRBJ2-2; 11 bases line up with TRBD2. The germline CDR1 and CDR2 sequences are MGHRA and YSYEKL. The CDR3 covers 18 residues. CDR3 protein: CASSQGTGLAGSTGELFF. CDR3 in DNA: TGCGCCAGCAGCCAAGGAACCGGACTAGCGGGTTCCACCGGGGAACTGTTTTTT.

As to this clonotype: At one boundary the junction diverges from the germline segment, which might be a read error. This CDR3 reads CTSSLEWITDTHYF. Here the CDR3 DNA reads TGTACCAGCAGCTTAGAGTGGATCACAGATACGCATTATTTT. This sequence joins TRBV11-2 and TRBJ2-3; D ambiguous. The CDR3 is 14 amino acids. Germline V lookup: CDR1 SGHAT, CDR2 FQNNGV.

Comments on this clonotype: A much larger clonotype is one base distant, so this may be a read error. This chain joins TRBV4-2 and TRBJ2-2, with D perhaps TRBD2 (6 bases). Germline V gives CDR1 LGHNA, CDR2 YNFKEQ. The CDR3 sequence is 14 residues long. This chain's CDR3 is CASNQDGRGGELFF. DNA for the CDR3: TGTGCCAGCAACCAAGATGGGCGGGGCGGGGAGCTGTTTTTT.

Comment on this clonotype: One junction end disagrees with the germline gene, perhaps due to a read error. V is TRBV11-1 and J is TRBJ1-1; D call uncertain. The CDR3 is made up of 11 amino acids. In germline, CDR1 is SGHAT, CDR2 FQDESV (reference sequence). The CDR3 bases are TGTACCAGCCGTCACGGAACTGAAGCTTTCTTT. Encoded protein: CTSRHGTEAFF. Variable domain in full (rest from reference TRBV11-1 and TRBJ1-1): EAEVAQSPRYKITEKSQAVAFWCDPISGHATLYWYRQILGQGPELLVQFQDESVVDDSQLPKDRFSAERLKGVDSTLKIQPAELGDSAMYLCTSRHGTEAFFGQGTRLTVV.